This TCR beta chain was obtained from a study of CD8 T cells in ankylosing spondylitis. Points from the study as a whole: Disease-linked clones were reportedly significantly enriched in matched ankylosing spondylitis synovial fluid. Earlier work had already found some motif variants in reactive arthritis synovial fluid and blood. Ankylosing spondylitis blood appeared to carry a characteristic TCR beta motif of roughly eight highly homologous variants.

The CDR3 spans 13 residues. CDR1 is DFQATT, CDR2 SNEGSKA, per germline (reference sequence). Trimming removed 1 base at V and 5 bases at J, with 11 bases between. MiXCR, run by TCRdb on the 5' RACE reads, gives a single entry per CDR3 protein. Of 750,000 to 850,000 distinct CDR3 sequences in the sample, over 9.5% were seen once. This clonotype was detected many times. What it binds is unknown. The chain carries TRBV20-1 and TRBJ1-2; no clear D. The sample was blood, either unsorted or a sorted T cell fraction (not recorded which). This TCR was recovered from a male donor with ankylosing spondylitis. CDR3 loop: CSARAPEGYGYTF. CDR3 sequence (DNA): TGCAGTGCTAGAGCTCCAGAGGGATATGGCTACACCTTC.